The 31 T cell receptor beta chains below were found in one sample sequenced in a study of cytotoxic CD8 clonotypes in ibrutinib-treated CLL. Assay used: immunoSEQ multiplex PCR; TCRdb lists only in-frame clones, some missing. The sample yields 200,000 or so clones, approximately 70% seen once. This specimen consisted of PBMCs, obtained after 12 months of ibrutinib treatment. All receptors derive from a human donor with chronic lymphocytic leukemia.

The V call is TRBV29-1, the J call TRBJ2-7, with D tentatively TRBD1 (6 bases). V gave up 6 bases and J gave up 0 bases, with 12 bases separating them. Germline-derived CDR1 and CDR2 are SQVTM and ANQGSEA. This CDR3 has 13 residues. CDR3 coding DNA: TGCAGCGTCCCGGACAGCTACTCCTACGAGCAGTACTTC. Residues: CSVPDSYSYEQYF.

This clone was counted a few times. The chain is built from TRBV25-1 and TRBJ1-1, with D uncertain. CDR1 MGHDK and CDR2 SYGVNS come from the germline V gene. V was shortened by 3 bases and J by 3 bases, with 5 bases between the two germline ends. The CDR3 covers 12 residues. CDR3 region: CASSDQYTEAFF. In nucleotides, the CDR3 is TGTGCCAGCAGTGATCAGTACACTGAAGCTTTCTTT. Combining the CDR3 with reference TRBV25-1 and TRBJ1-1 gives the whole variable domain EADIYQTPRYLVIGTGKKITLECSQTMGHDKMYWYQQDPGMELHLIHYSYGVNSTEKGDLSSESTVSRIRTEHFPLTLESARPSHTSQYLCASSDQYTEAFFGQGTRLTVV.

This clone has more than one count but fewer than ten. The chain couples TRBV19 to TRBJ1-2; TRBD1 might be the D (5 bases). Deletions cut 10 bases from V and 5 bases from J, with 20 bases between. The length of the CDR3 is 14 residues. CDR1 and CDR2 from the germline V gene are LNHDA and SQIVND (reference sequence). CDR3 sequence (DNA): TGTGCCACGTCGGAGCCGGACATTGGATATGGCTACACCTTC. It specifies CATSEPDIGYGYTF.

As for this clone: Distinct nucleotide sequences in the sample also encode this CDR3. V gene TRBV30 combines with J gene TRBJ2-7, with TRBD1 matching 9 bases. This CDR3 is 14 amino acids long. J was trimmed by 3 bases and V by 3 bases; bases with no gene match: 6. Per the germline V gene, CDR1 is GTSNPN and CDR2 is SVGIG (reference sequence). DNA for the CDR3: TGTGCCTGGAGCGCCGGGACAGGGCTCTACGAGCAGTACTTC. Translated, it gives CAWSAGTGLYEQYF.

This chain's CDR3 is CASSQDLGGSGSFAQYF. In nucleotides, the CDR3 is TGCGCCAGCAGCCAAGATCTCGGTGGGAGCGGGAGTTTTGCGCAGTATTTT. V is TRBV4-3 and J is TRBJ2-3, with 8 bases lining up with TRBD2. The ends lost 0 bases at V and 10 bases at J; junction bases unmatched: 15. Germline V gene sequence: CDR1 LGHNA, CDR2 YSLEER. The CDR3 loop spans 17 amino acids.

The J gene is TRBJ1-5, the V gene TRBV28; D gene ambiguous. Looked up from germline, CDR1 is MDHEN and CDR2 is SYDVKM. The CDR3 sequence is 12 residues long. CDR3 in DNA: TGTGTCTGTGAGACGGGGAATCAGCCCCAGCATTTT. It is translated as CVCETGNQPQHF.

This clone was detected only a few times. J is TRBJ1-2 and V is TRBV28, with D unclear. The ends were cut back, 2 bases at V and 7 bases at J, with 5 bases in the middle. Germline CDR1 reads MDHEN; CDR2 reads SYDVKM. The length of the CDR3 is 11 residues. CDR3 DNA sequence: TGTGCCAGCAGTTTACTCAGTGGCTACACCTTC. Translating gives CASSLLSGYTF.

This clone was found a few times. The chain employs TRBV9 and TRBJ2-2; 8 positions agree with TRBD2. The junction had 4 bases not matched to a gene; V was cut back by 0 bases and J by 0 bases. The germline gives CDR1 SGDLS, CDR2 YYNGEE. The CDR3 consists of 17 residues. This chain's CDR3 is CASSVGVGLANTGELFF. DNA for the CDR3: TGTGCCAGCAGCGTAGGGGTGGGACTAGCGAACACCGGGGAGCTGTTTTTT.

The rearrangement uses TRBV5-5 and TRBJ1-2, with a weak D call TRBD1 (6 bases). Germline lookup yields CDR1 SGHKS and CDR2 YYEKEE (reference sequence). The CDR3 length is 15 residues. The V end was cut by 3 bases, the J end by 6 bases, with 18 bases between. CDR3 sequence (DNA): TGTGCCAGCAGCTCCCGACAGGTCGGGTGGGATGGCTACACCTTC. Residues: CASSSRQVGWDGYTF.

The V and J genes are TRBV9 and TRBJ1-2, with a tentative D call TRBD1 (5 bases). The CDR3 spans 14 residues. The ends were cut back, 6 bases at V and 7 bases at J, with 19 bases in the middle. Germline V CDR1 and CDR2: SGDLS, YYNGEE. The CDR3 reads CASTTIGGVGGYTF. The CDR3 bases are TGTGCCAGCACCACAATCGGGGGGGTCGGTGGCTACACCTTC.

This clone was found a few times. The chain has TRBV7-6 and TRBJ2-7; 7 nucleotides line up with TRBD2. The CDR3 totals 18 residues. Per germline, CDR1 SGHVS and CDR2 FNYEAQ. Trimming took 5 bases from V and 5 from J; bases not matched to a gene: 21. As DNA, the CDR3 is TGTGCCAGCAGCCTCGGAGGTTACGGGAGGAAATCGGGAGACGAGCAGTACTTC. Amino acids: CASSLGGYGRKSGDEQYF.

The table lists this clone with a few counts. V gene TRBV28 combines with J gene TRBJ2-3; 7 bases match TRBD2. The CDR3 contains 12 residues. V gave up 6 bases and J gave up 8 bases; unmatched junction bases: 5. Per the germline V gene, CDR1 is MDHEN and CDR2 is SYDVKM. This CDR3 reads CASSFGGGTQYF. CDR3 in DNA: TGTGCCAGCAGCTTTGGGGGGGGTACGCAGTATTTT. The whole variable domain, remainder taken from reference TRBV28 and TRBJ2-3, is DVKVTQSSRYLVKRTGEKVFLECVQDMDHENMFWYRQDPGLGLRLIYFSYDVKMKEKGDIPEGYSVSREKKERFSLILESASTNQTSMYLCASSFGGGTQYFGPGTRLTVL.

V is TRBV5-1 and J is TRBJ2-7; D is undetermined. The CDR3 is 13 residues long. V was cut by 0 bases and J by 3 bases, with 7 bases left in between. Germline V CDR1 and CDR2: SGHRS, YFSETQ. In DNA form, the CDR3 reads TGCGCCAGCAGCTTGGGCGGATTCTACGAGCAGTACTTC. Translating gives CASSLGGFYEQYF.

This clone was counted between two and nine times. This rearrangement joins TRBV7-9 to TRBJ2-7, with D possibly being TRBD1 (5 bases). Per germline, CDR1 SEHNR and CDR2 FQNEAQ (reference sequence). Deletions cut 5 bases from V and 7 bases from J, with 15 bases between. The CDR3 has 13 amino acids. This CDR3 is CASSPDNRREQYF. The CDR3 DNA reads TGTGCCAGCAGCCCCGACAACAGGAGAGAGCAGTACTTC. The variable domain in full, with the rest retrieved from reference TRBV7-9 and TRBJ2-7, is DTGVSQNPRHKITKRGQNVTFRCDPISEHNRLYWYRQTLGQGPEFLTYFQNEAQLEKSRLLSDRFSAERPKGSFSTLEIQRTEQGDSAMYLCASSPDNRREQYFGPGTRLTVT.

V is TRBV25-1 and J is TRBJ1-4; D may be TRBD1 (6 bases). Trimming removed 3 bases from V and 8 bases from J, with 16 bases in between. From germline, CDR1 is MGHDK and CDR2 SYGVNS. The CDR3 is 15 residues long. This chain's CDR3 is CASSEHVGGEEKLFF. DNA of the CDR3: TGTGCCAGCAGTGAGCATGTGGGGGGCGAGGAAAAACTGTTTTTT.

The J gene is TRBJ2-1, the V gene TRBV6-5, with 7 bases identical to TRBD2. The CDR3 runs 16 residues. V dropped 4 bases and J dropped 8; count of bases not matched to a gene: 14. The germline V gene has CDR1 MNHEY and CDR2 SVGAGI. The CDR3 here is CASSSPGTTGLDEQFF. DNA for the CDR3: TGTGCCAGCAGTTCCCCTGGGACTACAGGTCTGGATGAGCAGTTCTTC.

Only one count was recorded for this clone. The chain recombines TRBV7-2 with TRBJ1-1; TRBD1 matches 7 bases. Looked up from germline, CDR1 is SGHTA and CDR2 is FQGNSA. The CDR3 loop spans 14 amino acids. Trimming removed 6 bases from V and 2 bases from J; junction bases left unmatched: 6. The CDR3 sequence is CASSRTGDNTEAFF. In DNA, the CDR3 is TGTGCCAGCAGTCGAACAGGGGACAACACTGAAGCTTTCTTT.

The chain couples TRBV18 to TRBJ1-2; tentatively, D is TRBD1 (5 bases). The germline CDR1 and CDR2 sequences are KGHSH and LQKENI. This CDR3 contains 14 residues. Between the trimmed V and J ends, which lost 4 bases and 6 bases, there was a span of 15 bases. The CDR3 loop is CASSLLEGQNGYTF. The CDR3 coding sequence is TGTGCCAGCTCACTTTTAGAGGGGCAAAATGGCTACACCTTC.

J is TRBJ1-1 and V is TRBV19, with no clear D. Germline V CDR1 and CDR2: LNHDA, SQIVND (reference sequence). V was trimmed by 3 bases and J by 1 base, leaving 6 bases between them. This CDR3 contains 13 residues. The DNA of the CDR3 is TGTGCCAGTAGTATGGACCCGAACACTGAAGCTTTCTTT. Translation: CASSMDPNTEAFF.

This clone was picked up a small number of times. The rearrangement links TRBV5-1 to TRBJ1-2; D is ambiguous. Germline V gene lookup returns CDR1 SGHRS and CDR2 YFSETQ. V was clipped by 4 bases and J by 1 base, with 11 bases between them. CDR3 length equals 14 residues. For the CDR3, the DNA is TGCGCCAGCAGCCCTGGACTCTTTAACTATGGCTACACCTTC. This gives the protein CASSPGLFNYGYTF.

The J gene is TRBJ1-3, the V gene TRBV25-1; the D is unclear. The CDR3 is 16 amino acids. The germline gives CDR1 MGHDK, CDR2 SYGVNS. Trimming cost V 0 bases and J 2 bases, with 11 bases left between them. The CDR3: CASSEYEGRPGNTIYF. The CDR3 DNA is TGTGCCAGCAGTGAATATGAAGGGCGGCCTGGAAACACCATATATTTT.

The chain joins TRBV5-1 to TRBJ2-3; D is unresolved. This CDR3 contains 14 residues. Germline V gives CDR1 SGHRS, CDR2 YFSETQ. Trimming removed 2 bases at V and 0 bases at J, with 7 bases between. CDR3 in amino acids: CASSFFPSTDTQYF. CDR3 nucleotide sequence: TGCGCCAGCAGCTTCTTTCCTAGCACAGATACGCAGTATTTT.

This sequence joins TRBV6-6 and TRBJ1-3; D call uncertain. The CDR3 consists of 14 residues. Per germline, CDR1 MNHNY and CDR2 SVGAGI (reference sequence). The V gene lost 5 bases and the J gene lost 2 bases, with 10 bases spanning the gap. The CDR3, as DNA: TGTGCCAGCAGTGCCCAAAACCCTGGAAACACCATATATTTT. This codes for CASSAQNPGNTIYF.

The V and J genes are TRBV5-6 and TRBJ1-5, with D possibly matching TRBD1 (6 bases). The V gene's germline CDR1 is SGHDT and CDR2 YYEEEE. Trimming removed 4 bases at V and 3 bases at J, with 14 bases between. This CDR3 is 15 amino acids long. CDR3 sequence (DNA): TGTGCCAGCAGCACAAACACAGGGCTCAATCAGCCCCAGCATTTT. It codes for CASSTNTGLNQPQHF.

The rearrangement uses TRBV7-6 and TRBJ2-1; TRBD1 matches at 9 bases. The CDR3 contains 17 residues. The germline V gene encodes CDR1 SGHVS and CDR2 FNYEAQ. The trim removed 1 base at V and 5 bases at J, leaving 9 bases unmatched. CDR3 region: CASSLVLAGTGNNEQFF. The DNA for the CDR3 is TGTGCCAGCAGCTTAGTTCTGGCAGGGACAGGGAACAATGAGCAGTTCTTC.

The rearrangement joins TRBV7-6 to TRBJ2-3, with 9 bases identical to TRBD1. Germline V CDR1 and CDR2: SGHVS, FNYEAQ. The length of the CDR3 is 13 residues. V lost 5 bases to trimming and J lost 9 bases; unmatched junction nucleotides: 6. The DNA for the CDR3 is TGTGCCAGCAGCGGGACAGGGAGAAGAACGCAGTATTTT. It is translated as CASSGTGRRTQYF. The variable domain in full, completed from reference TRBV7-6 and TRBJ2-3, reads GAGVSQSPRYKVTKRGQDVALRCDPISGHVSLYWYRQALGQGPEFLTYFNYEAQQDKSGLPNDRFSAERPEGSISTLTIQRTEQRDSAMYRCASSGTGRRTQYFGPGTRLTVL.

The sample holds a few counts of this clone. The chain is built from TRBV9 and TRBJ2-3; 8 bases align to TRBD2. Germline lookup yields CDR1 SGDLS and CDR2 YYNGEE. The CDR3 is 16 residues long. The trim removed 4 bases at V and 5 bases at J, leaving 12 bases unmatched. CDR3 nucleotide sequence: TGTGCCAGCAGCCTTCAACCCGGGGGGGCAAGAGATACGCAGTATTTT. It is translated as CASSLQPGGARDTQYF.

In its sample, this clone was seen a few times. The chain is built from TRBV28 and TRBJ1-5, with D maybe TRBD1 (6 bases). The CDR3 covers 13 residues. CDR1 is MDHEN and CDR2 is SYDVKM in the germline V gene. Trimming removed 8 bases from V and 5 bases from J, with 13 bases in between. The DNA of the CDR3 is TGTGCCAGCGGAACACAGGGTTATCAGCCCCAGCATTTT. This sequence encodes CASGTQGYQPQHF.

The chain couples TRBV6-1 to TRBJ1-5; D is undetermined. V shed 8 bases and J shed 4 bases, with 9 bases lying between them. Germline lookup yields CDR1 MNHNS and CDR2 SASEGT. CDR3 length equals 12 residues. This CDR3 reads CASRTQNQPQHF. In DNA, the CDR3 is TGTGCCAGCCGGACTCAGAATCAGCCCCAGCATTTT.

This clone was recorded only once. The V and J genes are TRBV15 and TRBJ1-4; D might be TRBD1 (5 bases). Germline CDR1 LNHNV, CDR2 YYDKDF (reference sequence). Trimming cost V 3 bases and J 8 bases, with 19 bases left between them. The CDR3 is made up of 16 amino acids. DNA of the CDR3: TGTGCCACCAGCAGTTCTGAAGAGGGGCTAAGAGAAAAACTGTTTTTT. It encodes CATSSSEEGLREKLFF.

The CDR3 spells CASSGSPGGITGELFF. The DNA for the CDR3 is TGCGCCAGCAGTGGCTCACCGGGGGGCATCACCGGGGAGCTGTTTTTT. The chain employs TRBV10-2 and TRBJ2-2; a weak D match, TRBD2 (7 bases). Germline loops: CDR1 WSHSY, CDR2 SAAADI. V lost 4 bases and J lost 4, with 16 bases in between. The CDR3 sequence is 16 residues long.